The next 18 T cell receptor beta chains were all read from a single sample in a study of blood T cell repertoires in COVID-19. Sequenced by immunoSEQ multiplex PCR; TCRdb stores in-frame clones only, minus some. The profile shows under 250,000 clones, around four fifths of them singletons. Sequencing was performed on peripheral blood. Every receptor here comes from a man in his forties with active or convalescent COVID-19.

The rearrangement uses TRBV5-6 and TRBJ2-1; tentatively, D is TRBD1 (6 bases). The germline V gene has CDR1 SGHDT and CDR2 YYEEEE. V was clipped by 3 bases and J by 12 bases, with 13 bases between them. The CDR3 is 12 amino acids. The CDR3 DNA sequence: TGTGCCAGCAGCTCGGACAGACGCGGGCAGTTCTTC. It yields the protein CASSSDRRGQFF. Combining the CDR3 with reference TRBV5-6 and TRBJ2-1 gives the whole variable domain DAGVTQSPTHLIKTRGQQVTLRCSPKSGHDTVSWYQQALGQGPQFIFQYYEEEERQRGNFPDRFSGHQFPNYSSELNVNALLLGDSALYLCASSSDRRGQFFGPGTRLTVL.

The chain joins TRBV9 to TRBJ1-6; D is unclear. CDR3 length: 13 residues. V was shortened by 0 bases and J by 10 bases, with 8 bases between the two germline ends. Looked up from germline, CDR1 is SGDLS and CDR2 is YYNGEE. The CDR3 sequence: CASSVDMGSPLHF. The DNA for the CDR3 is TGTGCCAGCAGCGTAGATATGGGCTCACCCCTCCACTTT.

This chain joins TRBV11-3 and TRBJ2-3, with 10 bases lining up with TRBD1. Germline assignment: CDR1 SGHNT and CDR2 YENEEA. After removal of 8 bases from V and 5 bases from J, the junction contained 4 bases not matched to a gene. The CDR3 has 13 amino acids. CDR3 coding DNA: TGTGCCAGCTTGGGACAGGGGCTAGATACGCAGTATTTT. This translates into CASLGQGLDTQYF.

This clone was seen just once. This chain links TRBV4-1 with TRBJ2-1; 12 bases fit TRBD2. There are 17 residues in the CDR3. The V segment lost 4 bases and the J segment 8 bases; nucleotides outside the gene matches: 12. Germline V lookup: CDR1 MGHRA, CDR2 YSYEKL. The CDR3 sequence is CASSRLGVTSGSDEQFF. CDR3 bases: TGCGCCAGCAGCCGTTTAGGGGTGACTAGCGGGAGTGATGAGCAGTTCTTC.

V usage is TRBV4-1 and J usage is TRBJ2-1; D is unclear. The V and J ends lost 4 bases and 0 bases respectively, with 16 bases between them. This CDR3 spans 17 amino acids. The germline gives CDR1 MGHRA, CDR2 YSYEKL. CDR3 sequence reads: CASSPLPQSNSYNEQFF. The CDR3 coding sequence is TGCGCCAGCAGCCCCCTACCCCAATCGAACTCCTACAATGAGCAGTTCTTC.

V and J are TRBV12-5 and TRBJ1-1; 10 bases align to TRBD1. This CDR3 has 14 residues. Per the germline V gene, CDR1 is LGHNT and CDR2 is FRNRAP. The trim removed 7 bases at V and 2 bases at J, leaving 4 bases unmatched. The CDR3 DNA is TGTGCTAGTGCCGGACAGGGGGATAACACTGAAGCTTTCTTT. It encodes CASAGQGDNTEAFF.

Comment on this clone: One end of the junction is discordant with germline, which a read error may explain. The rearrangement joins TRBV6-2 or TRBV6-3 to TRBJ2-3, with TRBD2 identical over 8 bases. From germline, CDR1 is MNHEY and CDR2 SVGEGT. This CDR3 spans 15 amino acids. The CDR3 nucleotides read TGTGCCAGCACTTACGGGGGGGCAAGGACAGATACGCAGTATTTT. Its protein is CASTYGGARTDTQYF.

This chain uses TRBV10-3 with TRBJ2-5; no reliable D call. V was pared by 4 bases and J by 5 bases, with 11 bases between. Germline loops: CDR1 ENHRY, CDR2 SYGVKD. The CDR3 runs 13 residues. The CDR3 reads CAISVSGWETQYF. The CDR3 nucleotides are TGTGCCATCAGTGTCTCGGGTTGGGAGACCCAGTACTTC.

This clone came up once. The gene calls are TRBV11-3 and TRBJ2-7; no firm D call. The germline V gene has CDR1 SGHNT and CDR2 YENEEA. Between the trimmed V and J ends, which lost 5 bases and 6 bases, there was a span of 20 bases. The CDR3 runs 15 residues. This CDR3 reads CASSPVLEGVSEQYF. The CDR3 nucleotides read TGTGCCAGCAGCCCGGTCCTAGAAGGAGTTTCCGAGCAGTACTTC.

The chain couples TRBV19 to TRBJ1-5; tentative D call: TRBD1 (6 bases). V was trimmed by 4 bases and J by 6 bases, leaving 16 bases between them. From germline, CDR1 is LNHDA and CDR2 SQIVND (reference sequence). The CDR3 totals 15 residues. The DNA of the CDR3 is TGTGCCAGTAGTACCAACAGGGTAGTGAGTCAGCCCCAGCATTTT. Translation: CASSTNRVVSQPQHF.

This chain connects TRBV7-3 to TRBJ2-1; 10 bases map to TRBD2. CDR1 SGHTA and CDR2 FQGTGA come from the germline V gene. The CDR3 runs to 16 residues. Unmatched junction bases numbered 4, after V lost 1 base and J lost 4 bases. This chain's CDR3 is CASSLNLAGAYNEQFF. CDR3 bases: TGTGCCAGCAGCTTAAACCTAGCGGGAGCATACAATGAGCAGTTCTTC.

In this sample, this clone turned up once. The J gene is TRBJ2-1, the V gene TRBV30; TRBD1 matches at 7 bases. V shed 2 bases and J 4 bases; nucleotides not matched to a gene: 5. In germline, CDR1 is GTSNPN, CDR2 SVGIG (reference sequence). The CDR3 totals 14 residues. The CDR3: CAWSKRDSYNEQFF. CDR3 DNA sequence: TGTGCCTGGAGTAAACGGGACAGTTACAATGAGCAGTTCTTC.

This chain links TRBV19 with TRBJ1-2; D is perhaps TRBD1 (6 bases). CDR3 length: 15 residues. Trimming removed 0 bases at V and 3 bases at J, with 11 bases between. CDR1 is LNHDA, CDR2 SQIVND, per germline (reference sequence). The CDR3 protein is CASSIDKDRYYGYTF. The CDR3 DNA reads TGTGCCAGTAGTATAGATAAAGACAGGTACTATGGCTACACCTTC.

The chain carries TRBV3-1 (or the pseudogene TRBV3-2) and TRBJ1-2, with a weak D call TRBD1 (6 bases). The CDR3 has 15 residues. Germline V gene data show CDR1 as LGHDT and CDR2 as YNNKEL (reference sequence). The V gene lost 1 base and the J gene lost 4 bases, with 13 bases spanning the gap. Here the CDR3 DNA reads TGTGCCAGCAGCCAAGGACAGGCGCTAGGCTATGGCTACACCTTC. Translation: CASSQGQALGYGYTF.

The chain is built from TRBV9 and TRBJ1-2; 9 nucleotides agree with TRBD1. The V and J ends lost 0 bases and 8 bases, in that order; junction bases with no gene match: 5. The CDR3 sequence is 14 residues long. Germline CDR1 is SGDLS and CDR2 is YYNGEE. In nucleotides, the CDR3 is TGTGCCAGCAGCGTAGAGGACAGGGGATGGGGCTACACCTTC. Protein product: CASSVEDRGWGYTF.

In this sample, this clone turned up once. As DNA, the CDR3 is TGTGCCAGCAGTTTATCGCAGACAGGTAATCAGCCCCAGCATTTT. Protein sequence: CASSLSQTGNQPQHF. V gene TRBV27 combines with J gene TRBJ1-5; D is possibly TRBD1 (6 bases). V was shortened by 0 bases and J by 4 bases, with 10 bases between the two germline ends. The germline V gene has CDR1 MNHEY and CDR2 SMNVEV (reference sequence). The CDR3 is made up of 15 amino acids.

This chain links TRBV7-8 with TRBJ1-2; D is unclear. V was shortened by 5 bases and J by 4 bases, with 20 bases between the two germline ends. The germline CDR1 and CDR2 sequences are SGHVS and FQNEAQ. The CDR3 consists of 16 residues. CDR3 residues: CASSARTGEVGYGYTF. DNA of the CDR3: TGTGCCAGCAGCGCTCGGACTGGGGAAGTGGGCTATGGCTACACCTTC.

This clone has only one observation. The DNA is left out, because the CDR3 cannot be placed on it with certainty; the CDR3 is given as TCRdb lists it. V and J are TRBV7-9 and TRBJ1-2; no DNA check was done on the table's D call, TRBD1. The CDR3 spans 18 residues, counting both ends. Per the germline V gene, CDR1 is SEHNR and CDR2 is FQNEAQ (reference sequence). The CDR3 is CASSFSLDRGLMYYGYTF.